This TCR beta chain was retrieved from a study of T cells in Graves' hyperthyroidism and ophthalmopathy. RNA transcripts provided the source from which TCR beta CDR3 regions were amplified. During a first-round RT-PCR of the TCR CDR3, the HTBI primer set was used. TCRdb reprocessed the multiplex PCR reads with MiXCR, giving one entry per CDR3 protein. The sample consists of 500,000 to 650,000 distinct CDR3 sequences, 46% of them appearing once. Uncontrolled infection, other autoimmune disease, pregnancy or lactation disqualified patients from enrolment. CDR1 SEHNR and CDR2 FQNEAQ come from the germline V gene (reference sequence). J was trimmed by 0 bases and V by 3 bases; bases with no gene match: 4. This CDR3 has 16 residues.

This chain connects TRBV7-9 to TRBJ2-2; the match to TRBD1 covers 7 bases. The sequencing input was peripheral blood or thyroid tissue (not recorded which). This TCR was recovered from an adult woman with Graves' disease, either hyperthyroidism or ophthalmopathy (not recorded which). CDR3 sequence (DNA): TGTGCCAGCAGCTTGTGGACAGGCCCGAACACCGGGGAGCTGTTTTTT. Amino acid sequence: CASSLWTGPNTGELFF.